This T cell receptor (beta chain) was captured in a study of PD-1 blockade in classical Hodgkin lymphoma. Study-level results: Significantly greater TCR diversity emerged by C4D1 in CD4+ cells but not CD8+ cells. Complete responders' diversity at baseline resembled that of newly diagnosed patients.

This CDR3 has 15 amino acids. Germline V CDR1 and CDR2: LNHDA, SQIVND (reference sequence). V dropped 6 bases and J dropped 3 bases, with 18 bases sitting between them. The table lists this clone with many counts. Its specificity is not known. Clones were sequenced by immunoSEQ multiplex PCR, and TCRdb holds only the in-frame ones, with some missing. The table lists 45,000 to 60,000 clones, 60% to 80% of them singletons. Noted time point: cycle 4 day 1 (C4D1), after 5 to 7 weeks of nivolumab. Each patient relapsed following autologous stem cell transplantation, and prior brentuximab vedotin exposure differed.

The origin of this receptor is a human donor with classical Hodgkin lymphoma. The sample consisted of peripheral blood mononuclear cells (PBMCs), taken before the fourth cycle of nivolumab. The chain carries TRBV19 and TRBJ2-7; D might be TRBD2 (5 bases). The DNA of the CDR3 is TGTGCCAGTAGGGCGGCAGGTCGGGGAAACTACGAGCAGTACTTC. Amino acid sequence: CASRAAGRGNYEQYF.